This T cell receptor (beta chain) was documented in a study of cytomegalovirus exposure and HLA in healthy donors. Study-level background: In a previous analysis, 110 million or so unique TCR beta sequences were found from 170 million or so T cells. Study-level results: Several of the most significant clusters appeared, in a later analysis, to be linked to common viral pathogens. In a later analysis, across HLA loci, associated TCR counts were highest for DRB1, lowest for HLA-C. Later on, a genetic analysis was performed. It linked a missense variant in DCLRE1C with V- and J-gene trimming of TCR beta.

PCR involved 60 Vbeta and 13 Jbeta primers. Libraries were prepared by immunoSEQ multiplex PCR; TCRdb keeps only in-frame clonotypes and omits some of them. This sample has some 130,000 clones, with around 80% found just once. Notes on this clone: Its cognate antigen is unknown.

Germline-derived CDR1 and CDR2 are LNHDA and SQIVND (reference sequence). V shed 5 bases and J 3 bases; nucleotides not matched to a gene: 17. The CDR3 totals 19 residues. The sequenced material came from PBMCs. The receptor comes from a female donor in good health and CMV-seronegative. This chain joins TRBV19 and TRBJ2-4, with 9 bases fitting TRBD1. This CDR3 is CASSQAHRDRVVVKNIQYF. DNA of the CDR3: TGTGCCAGTAGTCAGGCCCACAGGGACAGGGTGGTAGTCAAAAACATTCAGTACTTC.